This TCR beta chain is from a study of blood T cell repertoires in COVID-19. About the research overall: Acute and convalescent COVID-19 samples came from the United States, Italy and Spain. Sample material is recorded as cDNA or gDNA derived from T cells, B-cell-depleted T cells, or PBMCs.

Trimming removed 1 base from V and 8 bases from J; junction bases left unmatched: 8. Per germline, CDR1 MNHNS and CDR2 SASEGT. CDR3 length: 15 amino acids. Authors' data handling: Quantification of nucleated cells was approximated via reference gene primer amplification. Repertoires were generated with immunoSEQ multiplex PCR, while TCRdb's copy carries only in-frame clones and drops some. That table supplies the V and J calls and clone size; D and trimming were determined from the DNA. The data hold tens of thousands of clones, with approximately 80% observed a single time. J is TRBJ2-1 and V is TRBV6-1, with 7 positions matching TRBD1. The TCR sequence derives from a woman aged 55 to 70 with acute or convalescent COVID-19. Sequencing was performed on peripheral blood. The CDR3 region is CASSEGGQRRDEQFF. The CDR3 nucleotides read TGTGCCAGCAGTGAAGGGGGACAGAGGCGGGATGAGCAGTTCTTC.